This is a list of T cell receptor beta chains from one sample in a study of CD8 T cells in ankylosing spondylitis. TCRdb called the 5' RACE reads again in MiXCR, with one record for every CDR3 protein. Of 150,000 to 200,000 distinct CDR3 sequences detected, roughly 30% appear once; the ten largest clones hold about 6%. Sequenced input: synovial fluid, either unsorted or a sorted T cell fraction (not recorded which). The receptors here all came from a male donor with ankylosing spondylitis. Each CDR3 is given without its conserved first and last residue.

CDR3 length: 16; V gene: TRBV12-3/TRBV12-4; J gene: TRBJ1-3; CDR3 protein: ASSAGQGLLHSGNTIY
CDR3 length: 13; V gene: TRBV20-1; J gene: TRBJ2-3; CDR3 protein: SARDPLLPTDTQY
CDR3 length: 15; V gene: TRBV7-7; J gene: TRBJ2-6; CDR3 protein: ASSLGGGGSGANVLT
CDR3 length: 12; V gene: TRBV27; J gene: TRBJ1-5; CDR3 protein: ASSSRGGNQPQH
CDR3 length: 13; V gene: TRBV4-1; J gene: TRBJ2-1; CDR3 protein: ASSQVRTSYNEQF
CDR3 length: 15; V gene: TRBV24-1; J gene: TRBJ2-5; CDR3 protein: ATSEAGRGNVGETQY
CDR3 length: 11; V gene: TRBV20-1; J gene: TRBJ2-5; CDR3 protein: SARQQGRETQY
CDR3 length: 15; V gene: TRBV21-1; J gene: TRBJ1-2; CDR3 protein: ASSTYRDRETNYGYT
CDR3 length: 13; V gene: TRBV15; J gene: TRBJ1-4; CDR3 protein: ATSRETATNEKLF
CDR3 length: 12; V gene: TRBV28; J gene: TRBJ1-2; CDR3 protein: ASSLVGENYGYT
CDR3 length: 14; V gene: TRBV28; J gene: TRBJ2-1; CDR3 protein: ASSPNSPSSYNEQF
CDR3 length: 15; V gene: TRBV20-1; J gene: TRBJ1-6; CDR3 protein: SAINGQKSSYNSPLH
CDR3 length: 14; V gene: TRBV12-3/TRBV12-4; J gene: TRBJ1-1; CDR3 protein: ASSPRTGGWVLEAF
CDR3 length: 13; V gene: TRBV5-1; J gene: TRBJ2-1; CDR3 protein: ASSLDTQIDNEQF
CDR3 length: 14; V gene: TRBV7-9; J gene: TRBJ2-7; CDR3 protein: ASSSYGLSSSYEQY
CDR3 length: 11; V gene: TRBV20-1; J gene: TRBJ2-1; CDR3 protein: SASGLAGDEQF
CDR3 length: 11; V gene: TRBV10-3; J gene: TRBJ2-1; CDR3 protein: AISERGYNEQF
CDR3 length: 14; V gene: TRBV6-2/TRBV6-3; J gene: TRBJ2-2; CDR3 protein: ASSYSPTGNTGELF
CDR3 length: 11; V gene: TRBV7-2; J gene: TRBJ2-5; CDR3 protein: ASTSYLQETQY
CDR3 length: 10; V gene: TRBV28; J gene: TRBJ2-7; CDR3 protein: ASTKSLYEQY
CDR3 length: 11; V gene: TRBV30; J gene: TRBJ2-7; CDR3 protein: AWSQTRIYEQY
CDR3 length: 13; V gene: TRBV27; J gene: TRBJ2-2; CDR3 protein: ASRYSSANTGELF
CDR3 length: 13; V gene: TRBV4-1; J gene: TRBJ1-1; CDR3 protein: ASSREDRVKTEAF
CDR3 length: 13; V gene: TRBV4-2; J gene: TRBJ2-7; CDR3 protein: ASSQEAGGPSEQY
CDR3 length: 11; V gene: TRBV3-1; J gene: TRBJ1-2; CDR3 protein: ASSLGLIYGYT
CDR3 length: 12; V gene: TRBV7-3; J gene: TRBJ1-1; CDR3 protein: ASSSGQGLSEAF
CDR3 length: 12; V gene: TRBV20-1; J gene: TRBJ1-2; CDR3 protein: SAPRQGGSYGYT
CDR3 length: 9; V gene: TRBV29-1; J gene: TRBJ1-1; CDR3 protein: SVGGYTEAF